This TCR beta chain is drawn from a study of blood T cell repertoires in COVID-19. On the study more broadly: Donors in the United States, Italy and Spain gave samples during acute or convalescent COVID-19. Sample material is recorded as cDNA or gDNA derived from T cells, B-cell-depleted T cells, or PBMCs.

How the authors handled the data: Reference gene primer amplification in the assay estimated nucleated cell counts. TCRdb's table, derived via immunoSEQ multiplex PCR, lists solely in-frame clones and lacks some. That table furnishes V, J and clone size, whereas the DNA furnished D and trimming. The data contain roughly 60,000 clones, roughly 86% of them singletons. Germline CDR1 and CDR2: MNHEY and SVGAGI. The V gene lost 7 bases and the J gene lost 2 bases, with 14 bases spanning the gap. CDR3 length equals 14 residues. This TCR was recovered from a man aged 50-60 years with active COVID-19. The chain uses TRBV6-5 and TRBJ1-1; tentatively, D is TRBD1 (5 bases). Source material: peripheral blood. The CDR3 DNA reads as TGTGCCAGCACCCGGCCAGGGATAAACACTGAAGCTTTCTTT. Translated: CASTRPGINTEAFF.